The next 18 T cell receptor beta chains were all read from a single sample in a study of response to subunit inactivated influenza vaccine. TCRdb analysed the RT-PCR reads with MiXCR anew, one entry per CDR3 protein. Among around 760,000 distinct CDR3 sequences listed, roughly 13% were seen once. This material consisted of PBMCs from blood, taken around 14 days before vaccination. The receptors originated from a man aged 45-65 years who received an inactivated influenza vaccine.

This clonotype was picked up a small number of times. The chain is built from TRBV6-1 and TRBJ2-7; 7 bases match TRBD2. V shed 6 bases, J shed 5 bases, and the junction held 16 bases outside the gene matches. Germline V CDR1 and CDR2: MNHNS, SASEGT. The CDR3 has 16 amino acids. CDR3 coding DNA: TGTGCCAGCAGCCTAACGGGGGAGGGCGACCCCCACGAGCAGTACTTC. As protein: CASSLTGEGDPHEQYF.

This clonotype showed up many times. V gene TRBV6-2 or TRBV6-3 combines with J gene TRBJ2-3; D assignment may be TRBD1 or TRBD2 (5 bases each). The V gene's germline CDR1 is MNHEY and CDR2 SVGEGT. There are 17 residues in the CDR3. Trimming left V 4 bases short and J 0 bases short, with 17 bases between. CDR3 sequence (DNA): TGTGCCAGCAGTTTTTCCGCCGGGACGGAGAGCACAGATACGCAGTATTTT. It encodes CASSFSAGTESTDTQYF.

This clonotype was recorded at least ten times. The chain links TRBV28 to TRBJ2-1; 7 nucleotides agree with TRBD1. CDR3 length: 15 residues. Germline V gives CDR1 MDHEN, CDR2 SYDVKM. Germline trimming cut 4 bases from V and 0 bases from J; bases unmatched to any gene: 3. Here the CDR3 reads CASSSDRVSYNEQFF. CDR3 bases: TGTGCCAGCAGTTCCGACAGGGTCTCCTACAATGAGCAGTTCTTC. Variable domain in full (rest from reference TRBV28 and TRBJ2-1): DVKVTQSSRYLVKRTGEKVFLECVQDMDHENMFWYRQDPGLGLRLIYFSYDVKMKEKGDIPEGYSVSREKKERFSLILESASTNQTSMYLCASSSDRVSYNEQFFGPGTRLTVL.

This chain uses TRBV3-1 with TRBJ2-7, with 7 bases aligning to TRBD2. Germline CDR1 reads LGHDT; CDR2 reads YNNKEL (reference sequence). V shed 2 bases, J shed 9 bases, and the junction held 4 bases outside the gene matches. The CDR3 is made up of 12 amino acids. Here the CDR3 DNA reads TGTGCCAGCAGCCAAAGCGGGGCCGCGCAGTACTTC. Translation gives CASSQSGAAQYF.

J is TRBJ2-2 and V is TRBV12-3 or TRBV12-4; unclear D gene. The CDR3 runs 14 residues. Trimming stripped 1 base from V and 6 bases from J, with 9 bases between. CDR3 in DNA: TGTGCCAGCAGTTTAGACTACGACGCCGGGGAGCTGTTTTTT. Translated, it gives CASSLDYDAGELFF.

This clonotype was seen more than once but under ten times. The genes are TRBV24-1 and TRBJ2-2; D perhaps matches TRBD2 (5 bases). The ends were cut back, 7 bases at V and 1 base at J, with 12 bases in the middle. The germline V gene encodes CDR1 KGHDR and CDR2 SFDVKD. The CDR3 totals 15 residues. In DNA, the CDR3 is TGTGCCACCAGCCCGACTACCCTGAACACCGGGGAGCTGTTTTTT. Its translation is CATSPTTLNTGELFF.

The chain carries TRBV10-3 and TRBJ2-7; D remains unclear. Germline assignment: CDR1 ENHRY and CDR2 SYGVKD. The CDR3 extends over 13 amino acids. V lost 6 bases to trimming and J lost 4 bases, with 13 bases between them. The CDR3 reads CAIRSDSWYEQYF. The CDR3 nucleotides read TGTGCCATCAGATCGGATTCTTGGTACGAGCAGTACTTC.

In its sample, this clonotype was seen many times. This chain joins TRBV10-3 and TRBJ2-3, with 8 bases fitting TRBD1. Per the germline V gene, CDR1 is ENHRY and CDR2 is SYGVKD. V lost 10 bases, J lost 1 base, and 7 bases stayed unmatched. This CDR3 is built from 14 residues. The CDR3 here is CATEDRAGTDTQYF. The CDR3 DNA is TGTGCCACCGAGGACAGGGCAGGCACAGATACGCAGTATTTT.

The chain recombines TRBV12-3 or TRBV12-4 with TRBJ2-3; maybe TRBD2 (6 bases). The CDR3 has 14 residues. Trimming took off 7 bases at V and 0 bases at J, with 11 bases between the two ends. CDR3 amino acids: CASTLGGSTDTQYF. CDR3 nucleotide sequence: TGTGCCAGCACCTTGGGGGGTAGCACAGATACGCAGTATTTT.

This clonotype has only a few counts. The chain employs TRBV2 and TRBJ2-1; 11 bases are shared with TRBD2. J gave up 5 bases and V 6 bases, and 6 bases lay outside the gene matches. The CDR3 spans 15 residues. Germline CDR1 SNHLY, CDR2 FYNNEI. In DNA, the CDR3 is TGTGCCAGCAGGGGCGGGACTAGCGGACACAATGAGCAGTTCTTC. Amino acid sequence: CASRGGTSGHNEQFF.

This clonotype was found a few times. One end of the junction varies from germline; a read error may be responsible. The CDR3 sequence is CASSLLGLAVDTQYF. The DNA for the CDR3 is TGTGCTAGCAGCTTACTAGGGCTAGCGGTAGATACGCAGTATTTT. The rearrangement links TRBV7-7 to TRBJ2-3; the match to TRBD2 covers 7 bases. This CDR3 spans 15 amino acids. In germline, CDR1 is SSHAT, CDR2 FNYEAQ (reference sequence).

At least ten counts were recorded for this clonotype. A read error is possible here, since a much larger clone lies one base away. The chain recombines TRBV10-3 with TRBJ1-5; D not resolved. This CDR3 has 13 amino acids. Trimming pared 5 bases from V and 0 bases from J, leaving 5 bases between. Germline lookup yields CDR1 ENHRY and CDR2 SYGVKD. CDR3 DNA sequence: TGTGCCATCAGTCCTGATAGCAATCAGCCCCAGCATTTT. It translates to CAISPDSNQPQHF.

This clonotype came up a few times. This chain uses TRBV4-2 with TRBJ1-2; TRBD1 matches at 10 bases. V was pared by 6 bases and J by 6 bases, with 10 bases of the junction left unmatched. Germline assignment: CDR1 LGHNA and CDR2 YNFKEQ. The CDR3 spans 15 residues. CDR3 loop: CASSPSDRGTNGYTF. In DNA, the CDR3 is TGTGCCAGCAGTCCCTCGGACAGGGGGACGAATGGCTACACCTTC.

This clonotype was recorded at least ten times. The gene calls are TRBV28 and TRBJ2-7; D ambiguous. V lost 5 bases, J lost 4 bases, and 9 bases lay in between. The germline gives CDR1 MDHEN, CDR2 SYDVKM. CDR3 length: 12 residues. DNA of the CDR3: TGTGCCAGCAGTCACCATCAGTACGAGCAGTACTTC. This sequence encodes CASSHHQYEQYF.

This clonotype came up a few times. This chain uses TRBV27 with TRBJ1-1; 11 bases are a match to TRBD1. V lost 5 bases and J lost 3; bases outside the gene matches: 8. CDR1 is MNHEY, CDR2 SMNVEV, per germline (reference sequence). This CDR3 contains 16 residues. The CDR3 nucleotides are TGTGCCAGCAGTCCCTGGACAGGGGGCGCTTACACTGAAGCTTTCTTT. Protein product: CASSPWTGGAYTEAFF.

The rearrangement joins TRBV9 to TRBJ1-2; D is undetermined. Trimming took 3 bases from V and 4 from J, leaving 10 bases between them. Germline V gives CDR1 SGDLS, CDR2 YYNGEE. The CDR3 totals 13 residues. The CDR3 DNA follows: TGTGCCAGCAGCGGGGTGAGTGGCTATGGCTACACCTTC. Translating it yields CASSGVSGYGYTF.

The rearrangement uses TRBV20-1 and TRBJ2-3, with 7 bases matching TRBD2. The CDR3 has 16 amino acids. Germline assignment: CDR1 DFQATT and CDR2 SNEGSKA (reference sequence). Germline trimming cut 1 base from V and 9 bases from J; bases unmatched to any gene: 16. The CDR3: CSARGPTGRESLTQYF. The CDR3 DNA reads as TGCAGTGCTAGAGGTCCCACCGGGCGGGAGTCTTTGACGCAGTATTTT.

This clonotype was counted a few times. The chain recombines TRBV7-2 with TRBJ2-1; unclear D gene. This CDR3 has 13 residues. Germline lookup yields CDR1 SGHTA and CDR2 FQGNSA. V lost 3 bases to trimming and J lost 8 bases, with 11 bases between them. CDR3 region: CASSLDLPYEQFF. DNA for the CDR3: TGTGCCAGCAGCTTGGACCTGCCCTATGAGCAGTTCTTC.